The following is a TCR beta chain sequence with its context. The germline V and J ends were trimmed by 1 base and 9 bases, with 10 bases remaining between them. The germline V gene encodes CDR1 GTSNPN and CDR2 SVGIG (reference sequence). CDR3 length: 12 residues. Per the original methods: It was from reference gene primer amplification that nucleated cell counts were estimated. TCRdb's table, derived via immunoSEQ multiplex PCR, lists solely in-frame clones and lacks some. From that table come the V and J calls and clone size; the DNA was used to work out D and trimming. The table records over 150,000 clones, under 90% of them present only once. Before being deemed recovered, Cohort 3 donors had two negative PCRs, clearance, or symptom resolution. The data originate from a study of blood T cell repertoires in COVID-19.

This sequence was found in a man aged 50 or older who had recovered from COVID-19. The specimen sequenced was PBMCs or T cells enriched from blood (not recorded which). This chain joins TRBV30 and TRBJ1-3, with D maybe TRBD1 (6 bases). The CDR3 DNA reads TGTGCCTGGAGTGACAGGGTTACCACCATATATTTT. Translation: CAWSDRVTTIYF.